This T cell receptor (beta chain) was documented in a study of a mutant IDH1 vaccine in newly diagnosed glioma. After removal of 5 bases from V and 16 bases from J, the junction contained 23 bases not matched to a gene. The germline gives CDR1 LNHDA, CDR2 SQIVND (reference sequence). The CDR3 sequence is 16 residues long. To note about this clone: The antigen is not known.

Produced via immunoSEQ multiplex PCR; TCRdb's table is partial and in-frame only. The table lists approximately 35,000 clones, roughly 90% of them singletons. Time point here: week 23, last vaccination. A single vaccine dose contained 300 ug of mutant IDH1 20-mer peptide, and topical imiquimod was used with it. Here the sequenced sample was PBMCs, taken from a glioma patient whose treatment included an IDH1 peptide vaccine. This sequence originates from a middle-aged man with glioma. V usage is TRBV19 and J usage is TRBJ1-5; TRBD1 matches 7 bases. The CDR3 DNA follows: TGTGCCAGTAGTCCCAGGGACAGCCCCCTGGAGCCCACCAGACATTTT. Its protein product is CASSPRDSPLEPTRHF.